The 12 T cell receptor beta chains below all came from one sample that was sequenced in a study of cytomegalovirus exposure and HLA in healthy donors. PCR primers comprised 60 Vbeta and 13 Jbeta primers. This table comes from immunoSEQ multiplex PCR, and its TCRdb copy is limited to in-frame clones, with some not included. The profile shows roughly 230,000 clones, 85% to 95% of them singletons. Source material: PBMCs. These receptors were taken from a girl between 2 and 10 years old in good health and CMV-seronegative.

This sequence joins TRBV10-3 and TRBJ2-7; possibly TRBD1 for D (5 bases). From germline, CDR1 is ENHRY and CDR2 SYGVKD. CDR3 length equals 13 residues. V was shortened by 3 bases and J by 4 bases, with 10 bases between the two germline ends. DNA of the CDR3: TGTGCCATCAGTGACAGGGCGCGGTACGAGCAGTACTTC. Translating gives CAISDRARYEQYF.

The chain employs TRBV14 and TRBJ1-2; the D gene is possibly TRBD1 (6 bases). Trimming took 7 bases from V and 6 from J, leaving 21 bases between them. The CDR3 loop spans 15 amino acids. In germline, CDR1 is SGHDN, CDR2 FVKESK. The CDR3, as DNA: TGTGCCAGCACCCCCCGGAAGGGGGTCCGTCATGGCTACACCTTC. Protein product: CASTPRKGVRHGYTF.

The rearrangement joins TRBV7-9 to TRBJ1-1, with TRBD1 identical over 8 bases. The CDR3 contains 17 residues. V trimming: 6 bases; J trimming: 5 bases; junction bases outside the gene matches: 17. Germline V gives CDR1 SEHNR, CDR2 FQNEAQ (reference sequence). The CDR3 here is CASSSTRPGQVRTEAFF. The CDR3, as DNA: TGTGCCAGCAGTTCTACCCGTCCGGGACAGGTACGGACTGAAGCTTTCTTT.

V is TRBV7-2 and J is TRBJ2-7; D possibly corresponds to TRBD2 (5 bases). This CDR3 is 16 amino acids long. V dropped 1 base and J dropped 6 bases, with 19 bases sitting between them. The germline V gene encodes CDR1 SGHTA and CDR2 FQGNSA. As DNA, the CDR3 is TGTGCCAGCAGCTTAGAGGCCCAAAGAGGGTATCGCGAGCAGTACTTC. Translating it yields CASSLEAQRGYREQYF.

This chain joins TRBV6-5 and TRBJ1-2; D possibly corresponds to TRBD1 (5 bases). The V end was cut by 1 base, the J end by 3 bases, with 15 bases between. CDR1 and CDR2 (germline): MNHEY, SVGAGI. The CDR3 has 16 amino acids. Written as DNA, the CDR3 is TGTGCCAGCAGTTACTATCAGGGCAGACTAGACTATGGCTACACCTTC. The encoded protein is CASSYYQGRLDYGYTF.

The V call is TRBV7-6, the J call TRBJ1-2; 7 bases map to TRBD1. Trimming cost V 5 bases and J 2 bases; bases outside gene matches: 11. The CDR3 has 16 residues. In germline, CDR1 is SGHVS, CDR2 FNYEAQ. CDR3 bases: TGTGCCAGCAGCGGAGGGGACGGGACAGTCAACTATGGCTACACCTTC. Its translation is CASSGGDGTVNYGYTF. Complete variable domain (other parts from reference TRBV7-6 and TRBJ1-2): GAGVSQSPRYKVTKRGQDVALRCDPISGHVSLYWYRQALGQGPEFLTYFNYEAQQDKSGLPNDRFSAERPEGSISTLTIQRTEQRDSAMYRCASSGGDGTVNYGYTFGSGTRLTVV.

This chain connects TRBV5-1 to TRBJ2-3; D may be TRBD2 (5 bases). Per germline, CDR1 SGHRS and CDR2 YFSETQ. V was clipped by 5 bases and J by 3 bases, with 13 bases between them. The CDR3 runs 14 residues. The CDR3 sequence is CASSLAKVTDTQYF. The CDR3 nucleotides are TGCGCCAGCAGTCTAGCAAAGGTAACAGATACGCAGTATTTT.

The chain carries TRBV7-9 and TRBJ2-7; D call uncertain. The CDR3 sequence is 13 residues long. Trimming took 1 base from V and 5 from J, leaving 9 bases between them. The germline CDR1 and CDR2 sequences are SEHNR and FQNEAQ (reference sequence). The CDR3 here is CASSLVLPDEQYF. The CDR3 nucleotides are TGTGCCAGCAGCTTAGTCCTACCCGACGAGCAGTACTTC.

The CDR3 nucleotides read TGTGCCAGCAGCTTGTATTTGCTAAGCGTATATGGCTACACCTTC. It is translated as CASSLYLLSVYGYTF. The V gene is TRBV5-5, the J gene TRBJ1-2; the D is unclear. Trimming took 1 base from V and 5 from J, leaving 15 bases between them. CDR3 length equals 15 residues. Germline V gene data show CDR1 as SGHKS and CDR2 as YYEKEE (reference sequence). Supplemented by reference TRBV5-5 and TRBJ1-2, the full variable domain reads DAGVTQSPTHLIKTRGQQVTLRCSPISGHKSVSWYQQVLGQGPQFIFQYYEKEERGRGNFPDRFSARQFPNYSSELNVNALLLGDSALYLCASSLYLLSVYGYTFGSGTRLTVV.

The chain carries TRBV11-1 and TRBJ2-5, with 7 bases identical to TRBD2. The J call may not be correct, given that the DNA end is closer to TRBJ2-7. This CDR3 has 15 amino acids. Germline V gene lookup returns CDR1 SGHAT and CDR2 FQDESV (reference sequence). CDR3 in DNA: TGTGCCAGCAGCTCTCCGCCTAGCGGCACCTACGAGCAGTACTTC. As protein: CASSSPPSGTYEQYF.

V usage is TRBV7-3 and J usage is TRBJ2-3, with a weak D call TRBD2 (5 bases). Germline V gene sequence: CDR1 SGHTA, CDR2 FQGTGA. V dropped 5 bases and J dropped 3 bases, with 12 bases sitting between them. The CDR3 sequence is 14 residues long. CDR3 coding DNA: TGTGCCAGCAGCCCCTCTCGGGGTACAGATACGCAGTATTTT. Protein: CASSPSRGTDTQYF. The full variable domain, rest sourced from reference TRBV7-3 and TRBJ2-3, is GAGVSQTPSNKVTEKGKYVELRCDPISGHTALYWYRQSLGQGPEFLIYFQGTGAADDSGLPNDRFFAVRPEGSVSTLKIQRTERGDSAVYLCASSPSRGTDTQYFGPGTRLTVL.

The CDR3 DNA reads as TGCGCCAGCAGCCAGGGACTAGCGGGAGTGAGGGAGACCCAGTACTTC. It codes for CASSQGLAGVRETQYF. This chain joins TRBV4-1 and TRBJ2-5; 14 bases match TRBD2. CDR1 is MGHRA, CDR2 YSYEKL, per germline. Trimming at V came to 3 bases and at J to 5 bases, leaving 5 bases not matched to a gene. This CDR3 has 16 residues.